A single sample gave rise to the 9 T cell receptor beta chains below, sequenced in a study of radiation and T cells in renal cell carcinoma. Time point specified: blood 2 weeks post-SBRT. Treatment: 15 Gy SBRT to primary tumor, nephrectomy 4 weeks later. TCRdb's table, derived via immunoSEQ multiplex PCR, lists solely in-frame clones and lacks some. The sample has about 130,000 clones; 88% are singletons. The material was blood, obtained from a patient whose treatment included radiotherapy and nephrectomy. Every receptor here comes from a woman in her 70s with renal cell carcinoma.

The V call is TRBV6-1, the J call TRBJ1-1, with a weak D call TRBD1 (6 bases). Germline V lookup: CDR1 MNHNS, CDR2 SASEGT. Trimming left V 4 bases short and J 5 bases short, with 11 bases between. The CDR3 covers 13 residues. This CDR3 is CASSGIGGTEAFF. In nucleotides, the CDR3 is TGTGCCAGCAGTGGGATAGGGGGGACTGAAGCTTTCTTT.

The chain links TRBV11-1 to TRBJ2-2; 7 bases are shared with TRBD1. V dropped 6 bases and J dropped 1; count of bases not matched to a gene: 8. Germline V gives CDR1 SGHAT, CDR2 FQDESV (reference sequence). There are 16 residues in the CDR3. The CDR3 is CASRYPRDRNTGELFF. The DNA of the CDR3 is TGTGCCAGCAGGTACCCTAGGGACAGGAACACCGGGGAGCTGTTTTTT.

This sequence joins TRBV7-2 and TRBJ2-2, with D hard to call. In germline, CDR1 is SGHTA, CDR2 FQGNSA. This CDR3 spans 12 amino acids. V dropped 2 bases and J dropped 5 bases, with 3 bases sitting between them. CDR3 loop: CASSLYTGELFF. The DNA of the CDR3 is TGTGCCAGCAGCTTATATACCGGGGAGCTGTTTTTT. Variable domain in full (rest from reference TRBV7-2 and TRBJ2-2): GAGVSQSPSNKVTEKGKDVELRCDPISGHTALYWYRQSLGQGLEFLIYFQGNSAPDKSGLPSDRFSAERTGGSVSTLTIQRTQQEDSAVYLCASSLYTGELFFGEGSRLTVL.

The chain joins TRBV10-3 to TRBJ1-2; D is perhaps TRBD1 (5 bases). V was trimmed by 7 bases and J by 4 bases, leaving 10 bases between them. Germline CDR1 is ENHRY and CDR2 is SYGVKD. This CDR3 is built from 12 residues. DNA for the CDR3: TGTGCCATCATAGACAGTATCTATGGCTACACCTTC. It is translated as CAIIDSIYGYTF.

This chain connects TRBV6-5 to TRBJ1-4; a weak D match, TRBD1 (5 bases). Germline assignment: CDR1 MNHEY and CDR2 SVGAGI. The CDR3 totals 15 residues. With 4 bases removed from V and 5 bases from J, the gap between germline ends came to 14 bases. Written as DNA, the CDR3 is TGTGCCAGCAGTTCAGAACCGGGACTGAATGAAAAACTGTTTTTT. Its translation: CASSSEPGLNEKLFF.

The rearrangement joins TRBV29-1 to TRBJ2-1; D unclear. Germline-derived CDR1 and CDR2 are SQVTM and ANQGSEA. Trimming cost V 0 bases and J 9 bases, with 6 bases left between them. The CDR3 spans 11 residues. The CDR3 reads CSVEEGGEQFF. The DNA for the CDR3 is TGCAGCGTTGAAGAAGGCGGTGAGCAGTTCTTC.

This rearrangement joins TRBV19 to TRBJ1-1, with TRBD1 matching 7 bases. The CDR3 totals 14 residues. The ends lost 3 bases at V and 7 bases at J; junction bases unmatched: 8. The germline V gene has CDR1 LNHDA and CDR2 SQIVND (reference sequence). The CDR3 DNA is TGTGCCAGTAGTATCACAGGGGCGAGGGGTGAAGCTTTCTTT. It is translated as CASSITGARGEAFF.

This clone was counted once. The chain employs TRBV5-6 and TRBJ1-2; 8 bases fit TRBD1. The length of the CDR3 is 13 residues. The germline CDR1 and CDR2 sequences are SGHDT and YYEEEE. V shed 2 bases and J 4 bases; nucleotides not matched to a gene: 1. The CDR3 region has the DNA TGTGCCAGCAGCTTTGGACAGGGCTATGGCTACACCTTC. It is translated as CASSFGQGYGYTF.

The chain recombines TRBV11-3 with TRBJ1-2, with TRBD1 as a possible D gene (6 bases). Germline V gene lookup returns CDR1 SGHNT and CDR2 YENEEA. There are 13 residues in the CDR3. Trimming took 2 bases from V and 6 from J, leaving 10 bases between them. CDR3 sequence: CASSLSGANGYTF. The CDR3 DNA is TGTGCCAGCAGCTTATCAGGGGCGAATGGCTACACCTTC.